This note documents a single TCR beta chain sequence. Its specificity is unknown. This entry is derived from a study of T-cell memory formation after mild COVID-19. The wider study: In these data, TCR clusters were largely donor specific.

5'RACE primed from the constant segment yielded TCR alpha and TCR beta cDNA libraries bearing sample barcodes and UMIs. TCRdb reprocessed the 5' RACE reads with MiXCR, giving one entry per CDR3 protein. Of a few hundred thousand distinct CDR3 sequences in the sample, more than 15% were seen once. Study results and limitations: Shrinking CD4+ clones resided mostly in CM and EM, and CD8+ ones in EMRA.

Sequencing was done on a sample of PBMCs or a T cell subset sorted from them (not recorded which). The sequence came from a man aged 18-30 years who had mild COVID-19 (a few samples of this study predate the infection). Cell type and time point are not known.

The DNA of the CDR3 is TGTGCCAGCAGCGACCCTAGGGGGCCCACAGATACGCAGTATTTT. Translating it yields CASSDPRGPTDTQYF. The chain links TRBV5-4 to TRBJ2-3; 7 nucleotides agree with TRBD1. J was trimmed by 2 bases and V by 4 bases; bases with no gene match: 7. CDR3 length equals 15 residues. The germline V gene has CDR1 SGHNT and CDR2 YYREEE (reference sequence).